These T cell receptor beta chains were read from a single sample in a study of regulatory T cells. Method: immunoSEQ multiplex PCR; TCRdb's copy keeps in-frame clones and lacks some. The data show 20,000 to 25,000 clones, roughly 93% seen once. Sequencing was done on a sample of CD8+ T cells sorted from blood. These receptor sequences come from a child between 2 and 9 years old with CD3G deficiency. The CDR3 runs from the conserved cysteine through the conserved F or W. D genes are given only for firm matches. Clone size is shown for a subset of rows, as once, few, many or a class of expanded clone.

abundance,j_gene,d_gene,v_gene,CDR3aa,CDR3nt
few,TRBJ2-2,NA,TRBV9,CASSIISTGELFF,TGTGCCAGCAGCATTATAAGCACCGGGGAGCTGTTTTTT
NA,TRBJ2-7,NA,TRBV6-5,CASSSRGGYEQYF,TGTGCCAGCAGTTCCAGGGGCGGTTACGAGCAGTACTTC
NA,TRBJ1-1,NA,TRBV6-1,CASSEGWELNTEAFF,TGTGCCAGCAGTGAAGGTTGGGAGCTGAACACTGAAGCTTTCTTT
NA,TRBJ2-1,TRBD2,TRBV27,CASSASGTYNEQFF,TGTGCCAGCAGTGCAAGCGGGACCTACAATGAGCAGTTCTTC
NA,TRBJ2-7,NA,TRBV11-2,CATLSSYEQYF,TGTGCCACCCTGAGCTCCTACGAGCAGTACTTC
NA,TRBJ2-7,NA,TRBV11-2,CASSSGPISYEQYF,TGTGCCAGCAGCTCGGGGCCCATTTCCTACGAGCAGTACTTC
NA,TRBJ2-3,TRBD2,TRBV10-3,CAISGTSGSDTQYF,TGTGCCATCAGTGGGACTAGCGGGAGTGATACGCAGTATTTT
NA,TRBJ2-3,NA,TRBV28,CASSWQGISTDTQYF,TGTGCCAGCAGTTGGCAGGGCATTAGCACAGATACGCAGTATTTT
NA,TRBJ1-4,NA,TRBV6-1,CASSERGTEKLFF,TGTGCCAGCAGTGAACGGGGTACTGAAAAACTGTTTTTT
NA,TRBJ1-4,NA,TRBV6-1,CASSDGLLREKLFF,TGTGCCAGCAGTGACGGTCTCCTCCGGGAAAAACTGTTTTTT
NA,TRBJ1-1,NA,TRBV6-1,CASSEGGLEAFF,TGTGCCAGCAGTGAAGGGGGACTTGAAGCTTTCTTT
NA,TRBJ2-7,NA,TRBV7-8,CASSIGGPTYEQYF,TGTGCCAGCAGCATAGGTGGTCCAACCTACGAGCAGTACTTC
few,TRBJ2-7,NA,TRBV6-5,CASSYSIGGEQYF,TGTGCCAGCAGTTACTCGATCGGTGGCGAGCAGTACTTC
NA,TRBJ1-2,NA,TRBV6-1,CASREYPLVGYTF,TGTGCCAGCAGGGAGTACCCTTTGGTCGGCTACACCTTC
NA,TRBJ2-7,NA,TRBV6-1,CATNRDDWDEQYF,TGTGCCACTAACAGGGATGATTGGGACGAGCAGTACTTC
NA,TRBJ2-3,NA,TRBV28,CASSLSARTDTQYF,TGTGCCAGCAGTTTATCCGCGAGAACAGATACGCAGTATTTT
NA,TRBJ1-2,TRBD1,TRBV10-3,CAISEPDRGPNYGYTF,TGTGCCATCAGTGAGCCTGACAGGGGGCCGAACTATGGCTACACCTTC
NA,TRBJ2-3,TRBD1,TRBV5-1,CASSTGQGLNDTQYF,TGCGCCAGCTCTACGGGACAGGGCTTGAATGATACGCAGTATTTT
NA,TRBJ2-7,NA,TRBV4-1,CASSQDGTKQYF,TGCGCCAGCAGCCAAGACGGCACGAAGCAGTACTTC
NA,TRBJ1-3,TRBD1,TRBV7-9,CASSQTGASGNTIYF,TGTGCCAGCAGCCAAACAGGGGCCTCTGGAAACACCATATATTTT
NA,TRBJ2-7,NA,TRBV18,CASSPDGLRHEQYF,TGTGCCAGCTCCCCCGACGGGCTCCGGCACGAGCAGTACTTC
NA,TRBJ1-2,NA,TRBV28,CASHGVVLGGYTF,TGTGCCAGCCACGGTGTAGTACTCGGTGGCTACACCTTC